This TCR beta chain was captured in a study of T cells after yellow fever vaccination. This clonotype was observed at least ten times. TCRdb fed the 5' RACE reads into MiXCR, producing one record per CDR3 protein. The sample shows a few hundred thousand distinct CDR3 sequences, roughly 5% of them seen only once. The germline V and J ends were trimmed by 1 base and 2 bases, with 9 bases remaining between them. The germline CDR1 and CDR2 sequences are MGHDK and SYGVNS. The CDR3 is 14 residues long. The J gene is TRBJ2-7, the V gene TRBV25-1, with D possibly being TRBD1 (5 bases). This clonotype was sampled from a man between 18 and 35 years old who received the YFV17D yellow fever vaccine. This specimen consisted of CD4+ T cells sorted from PBMCs, obtained on the day of the yellow fever booster vaccination. CDR3 protein: CASSEWGRTYEQYF. The DNA for the CDR3 is TGTGCCAGCAGTGAATGGGGCAGGACCTACGAGCAGTACTTC.